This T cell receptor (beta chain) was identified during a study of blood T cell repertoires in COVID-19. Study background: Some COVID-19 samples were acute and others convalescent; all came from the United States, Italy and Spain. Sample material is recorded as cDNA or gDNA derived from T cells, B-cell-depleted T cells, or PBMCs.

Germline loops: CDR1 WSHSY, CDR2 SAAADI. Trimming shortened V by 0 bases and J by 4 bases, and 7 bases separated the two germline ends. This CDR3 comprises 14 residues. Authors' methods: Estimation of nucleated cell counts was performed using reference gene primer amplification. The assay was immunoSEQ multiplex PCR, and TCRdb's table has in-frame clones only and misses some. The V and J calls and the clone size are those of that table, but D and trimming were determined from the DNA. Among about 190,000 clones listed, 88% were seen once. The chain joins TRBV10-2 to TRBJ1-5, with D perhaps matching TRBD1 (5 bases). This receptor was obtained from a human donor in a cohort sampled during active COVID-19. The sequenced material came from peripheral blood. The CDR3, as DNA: TGCGCCAGCAGTGAGTCGACAGCTAATCAGCCCCAGCATTTT. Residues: CASSESTANQPQHF.